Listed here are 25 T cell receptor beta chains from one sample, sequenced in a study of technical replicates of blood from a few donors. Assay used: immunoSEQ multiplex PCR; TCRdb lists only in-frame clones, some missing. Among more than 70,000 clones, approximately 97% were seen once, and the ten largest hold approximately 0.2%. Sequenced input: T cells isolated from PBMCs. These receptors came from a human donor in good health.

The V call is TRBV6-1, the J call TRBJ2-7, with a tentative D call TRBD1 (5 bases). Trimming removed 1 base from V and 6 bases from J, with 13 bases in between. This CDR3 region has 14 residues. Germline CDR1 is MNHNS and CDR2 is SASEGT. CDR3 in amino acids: CASSEVQGFSEQYF. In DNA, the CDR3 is TGTGCCAGCAGTGAAGTCCAGGGCTTCTCCGAGCAGTACTTC.

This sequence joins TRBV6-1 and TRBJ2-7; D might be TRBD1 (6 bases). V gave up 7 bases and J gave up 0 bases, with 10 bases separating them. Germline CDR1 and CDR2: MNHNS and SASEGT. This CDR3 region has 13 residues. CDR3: CASIHRASYEQYF. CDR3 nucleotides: TGTGCCAGCATCCACAGGGCCTCCTACGAGCAGTACTTC.

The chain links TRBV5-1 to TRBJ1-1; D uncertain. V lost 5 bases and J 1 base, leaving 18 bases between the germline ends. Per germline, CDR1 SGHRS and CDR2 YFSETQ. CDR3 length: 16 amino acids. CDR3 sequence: CASSPGRPLGNTEAFF. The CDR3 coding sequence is TGCGCCAGCAGTCCTGGCAGGCCGTTGGGGAACACTGAAGCTTTCTTT. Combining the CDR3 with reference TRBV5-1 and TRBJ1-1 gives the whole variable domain KAGVTQTPRYLIKTRGQQVTLSCSPISGHRSVSWYQQTPGQGLQFLFEYFSETQRNKGNFPGRFSGRQFSNSRSEMNVSTLELGDSALYLCASSPGRPLGNTEAFFGQGTRLTVV.

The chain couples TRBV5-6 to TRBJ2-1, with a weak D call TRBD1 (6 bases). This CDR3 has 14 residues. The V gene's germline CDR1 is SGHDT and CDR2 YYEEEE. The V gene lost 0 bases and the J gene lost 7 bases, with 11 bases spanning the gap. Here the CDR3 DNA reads TGTGCCAGCAGCTTGGCCGTGGGGGCGAATGAGCAGTTCTTC. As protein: CASSLAVGANEQFF.

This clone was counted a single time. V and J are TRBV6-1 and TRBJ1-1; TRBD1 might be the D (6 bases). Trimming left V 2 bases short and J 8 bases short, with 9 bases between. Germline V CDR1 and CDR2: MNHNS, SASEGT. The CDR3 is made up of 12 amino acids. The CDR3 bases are TGTGCCAGCAGTGAATTAGGGACAGAAGCTTTCTTT. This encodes CASSELGTEAFF.

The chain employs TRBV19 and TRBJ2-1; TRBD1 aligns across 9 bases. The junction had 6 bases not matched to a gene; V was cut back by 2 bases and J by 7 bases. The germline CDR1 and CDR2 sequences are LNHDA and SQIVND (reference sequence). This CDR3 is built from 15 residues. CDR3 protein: CASSIPGQGINEQFF. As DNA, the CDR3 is TGTGCCAGTAGTATACCGGGACAGGGAATTAATGAGCAGTTCTTC. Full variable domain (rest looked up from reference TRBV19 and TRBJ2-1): DGGITQSPKYLFRKEGQNVTLSCEQNLNHDAMYWYRQDPGQGLRLIYYSQIVNDFQKGDIAEGYSVSREKKESFPLTVTSAQKNPTAFYLCASSIPGQGINEQFFGPGTRLTVL.

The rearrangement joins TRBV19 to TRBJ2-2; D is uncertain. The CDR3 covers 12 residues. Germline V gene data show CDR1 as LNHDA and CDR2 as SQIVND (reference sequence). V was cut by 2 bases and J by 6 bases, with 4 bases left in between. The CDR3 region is CASSISPGELFF. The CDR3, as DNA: TGTGCCAGTAGTATAAGCCCCGGGGAGCTGTTTTTT.

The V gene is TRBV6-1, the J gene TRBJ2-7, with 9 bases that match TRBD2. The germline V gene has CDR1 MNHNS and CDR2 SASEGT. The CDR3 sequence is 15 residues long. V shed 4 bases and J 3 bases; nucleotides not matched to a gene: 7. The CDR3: CASSAASGNIYEQYF. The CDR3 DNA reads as TGTGCCAGCAGTGCGGCTAGCGGGAATATCTACGAGCAGTACTTC.

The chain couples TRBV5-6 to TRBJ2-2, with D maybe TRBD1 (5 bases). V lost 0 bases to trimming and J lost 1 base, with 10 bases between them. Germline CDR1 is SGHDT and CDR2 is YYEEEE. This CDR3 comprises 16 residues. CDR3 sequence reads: CASSLVGAGNTGELFF. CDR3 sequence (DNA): TGTGCCAGCAGCTTGGTAGGGGCCGGGAACACCGGGGAGCTGTTTTTT.

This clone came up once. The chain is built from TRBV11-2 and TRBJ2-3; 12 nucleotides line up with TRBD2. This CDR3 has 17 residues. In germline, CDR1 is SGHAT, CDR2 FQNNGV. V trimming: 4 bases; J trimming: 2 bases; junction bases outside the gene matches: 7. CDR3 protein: CASSSRLAGEITDTQYF. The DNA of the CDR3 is TGTGCCAGCAGCTCCAGACTAGCGGGGGAGATCACAGATACGCAGTATTTT.

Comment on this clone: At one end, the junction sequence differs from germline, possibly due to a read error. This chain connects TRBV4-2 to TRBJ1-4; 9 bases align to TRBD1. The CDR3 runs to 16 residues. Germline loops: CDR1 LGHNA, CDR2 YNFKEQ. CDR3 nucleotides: TGTGCCAACAGCCAAGTTATGGGACAGGGTAATGAAAAACTGTTTTTT. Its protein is CANSQVMGQGNEKLFF.

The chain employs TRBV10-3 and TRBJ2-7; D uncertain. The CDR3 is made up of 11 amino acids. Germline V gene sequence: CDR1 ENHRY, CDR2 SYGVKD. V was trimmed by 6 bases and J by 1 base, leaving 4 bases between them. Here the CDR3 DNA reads TGTGCCATCAGCGGTTCCTACGAGCAGTACTTC. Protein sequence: CAISGSYEQYF.

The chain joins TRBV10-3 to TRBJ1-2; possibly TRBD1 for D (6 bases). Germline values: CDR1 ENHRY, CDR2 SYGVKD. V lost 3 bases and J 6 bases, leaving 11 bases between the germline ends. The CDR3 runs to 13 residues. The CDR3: CAISDGRGNGYTF. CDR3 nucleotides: TGTGCCATCAGTGACGGCAGGGGAAATGGCTACACCTTC.

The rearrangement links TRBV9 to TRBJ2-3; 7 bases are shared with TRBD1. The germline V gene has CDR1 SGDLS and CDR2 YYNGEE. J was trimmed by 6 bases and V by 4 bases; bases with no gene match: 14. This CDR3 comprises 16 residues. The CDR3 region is CASSPDRERSMDTQYF. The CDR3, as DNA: TGTGCCAGCAGCCCAGACAGGGAGCGTTCTATGGATACGCAGTATTTT. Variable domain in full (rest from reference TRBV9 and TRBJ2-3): DSGVTQTPKHLITATGQRVTLRCSPRSGDLSVYWYQQSLDQGLQFLIQYYNGEERAKGNILERFSAQQFPDLHSELNLSSLELGDSALYFCASSPDRERSMDTQYFGPGTRLTVL.

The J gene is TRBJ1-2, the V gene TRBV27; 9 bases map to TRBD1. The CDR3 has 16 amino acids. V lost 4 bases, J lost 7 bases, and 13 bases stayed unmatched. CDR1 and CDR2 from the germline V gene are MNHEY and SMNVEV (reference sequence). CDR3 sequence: CASSSGQGRRAGGYTF. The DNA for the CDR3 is TGTGCCAGCAGTTCGGGACAGGGTAGAAGAGCGGGTGGCTACACCTTC.

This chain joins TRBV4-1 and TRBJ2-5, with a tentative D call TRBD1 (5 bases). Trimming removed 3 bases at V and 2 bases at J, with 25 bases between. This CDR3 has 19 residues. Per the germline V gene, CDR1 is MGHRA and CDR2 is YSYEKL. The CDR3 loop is CASSHRSPPDGTGQETQYF. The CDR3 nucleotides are TGCGCCAGCAGCCATCGATCGCCACCCGATGGCACAGGACAAGAGACCCAGTACTTC.

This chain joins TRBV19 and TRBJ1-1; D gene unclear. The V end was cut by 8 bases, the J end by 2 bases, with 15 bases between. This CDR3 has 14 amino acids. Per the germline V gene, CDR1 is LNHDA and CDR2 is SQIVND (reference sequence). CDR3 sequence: CASQSFGANTEAFF. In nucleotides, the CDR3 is TGTGCCAGTCAATCTTTCGGTGCAAACACTGAAGCTTTCTTT.

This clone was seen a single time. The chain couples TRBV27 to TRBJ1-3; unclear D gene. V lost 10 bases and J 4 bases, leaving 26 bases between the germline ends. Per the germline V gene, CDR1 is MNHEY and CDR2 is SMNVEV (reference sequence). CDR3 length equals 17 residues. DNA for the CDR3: TGTGCCATCGAAGGGAGTAGGTGGGGTTTGGGAGGAAACACCATATATTTT. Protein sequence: CAIEGSRWGLGGNTIYF.

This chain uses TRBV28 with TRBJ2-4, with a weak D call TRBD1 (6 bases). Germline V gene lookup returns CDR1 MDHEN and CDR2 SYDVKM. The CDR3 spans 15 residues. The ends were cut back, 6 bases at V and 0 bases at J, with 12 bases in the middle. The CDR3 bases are TGTGCCAGCAGCCCAGGGGAATTAGCCAAAAACATTCAGTACTTC. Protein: CASSPGELAKNIQYF.

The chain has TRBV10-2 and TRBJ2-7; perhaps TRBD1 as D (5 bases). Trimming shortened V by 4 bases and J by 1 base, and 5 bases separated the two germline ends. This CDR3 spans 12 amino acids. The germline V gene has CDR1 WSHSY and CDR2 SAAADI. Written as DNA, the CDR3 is TGCGCCAGCAGTGCAGGGTCCTACGAGCAGTACTTC. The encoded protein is CASSAGSYEQYF.

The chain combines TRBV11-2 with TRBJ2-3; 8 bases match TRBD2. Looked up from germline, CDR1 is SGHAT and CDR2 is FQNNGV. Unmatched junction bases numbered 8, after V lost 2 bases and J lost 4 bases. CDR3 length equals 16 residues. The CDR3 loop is CASSLITGGPSDTQYF. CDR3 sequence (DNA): TGTGCCAGCAGCTTAATAACGGGAGGGCCTTCAGATACGCAGTATTTT.

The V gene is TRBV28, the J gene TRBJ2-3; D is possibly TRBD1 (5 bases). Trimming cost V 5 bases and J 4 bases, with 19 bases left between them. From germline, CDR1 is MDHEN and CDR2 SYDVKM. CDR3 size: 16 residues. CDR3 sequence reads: CASSTTGRPLADTQYF. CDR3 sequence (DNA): TGTGCCAGCAGTACTACAGGCCGCCCCCTTGCAGATACGCAGTATTTT. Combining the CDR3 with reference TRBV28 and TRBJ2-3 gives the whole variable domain DVKVTQSSRYLVKRTGEKVFLECVQDMDHENMFWYRQDPGLGLRLIYFSYDVKMKEKGDIPEGYSVSREKKERFSLILESASTNQTSMYLCASSTTGRPLADTQYFGPGTRLTVL.

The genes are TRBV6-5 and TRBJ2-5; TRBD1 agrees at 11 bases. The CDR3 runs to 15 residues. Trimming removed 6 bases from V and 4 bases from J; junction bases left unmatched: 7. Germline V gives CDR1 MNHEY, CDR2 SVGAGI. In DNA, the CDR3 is TGTGCCAGCAGCCGTAGGACAGGGGGCTCAGAGACCCAGTACTTC. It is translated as CASSRRTGGSETQYF.

Here the CDR3 DNA reads TGTGCCATTATCGGGACAGTGAACACCGGGGAGCTGTTTTTT. Encoded protein: CAIIGTVNTGELFF. The chain employs TRBV7-9 and TRBJ2-2; TRBD1 aligns across 7 bases. The germline CDR1 and CDR2 sequences are SEHNR and FQNEAQ (reference sequence). V lost 10 bases, J lost 1 base, and 6 bases stayed unmatched. The length of the CDR3 is 14 residues.

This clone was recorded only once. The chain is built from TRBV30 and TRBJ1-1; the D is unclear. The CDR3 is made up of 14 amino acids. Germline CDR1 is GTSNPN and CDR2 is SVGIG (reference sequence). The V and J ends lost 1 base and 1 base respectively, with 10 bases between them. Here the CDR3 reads CAWSAYRGNTEAFF. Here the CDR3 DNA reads TGTGCCTGGAGTGCCTACCGAGGGAACACTGAAGCTTTCTTT.